The sequence of this TCR beta chain was determined in a study of graft-versus-host responses after intestinal transplantation. Study information: Recipients had multivisceral, liver-intestinal, or isolated intestinal transplants. Among the recipients, all got anti-thymocyte globulin induction and then tacrolimus and steroids for roughly three years. Whole-study results and caveats: With peak circulating GvH clone levels came an association with early post-transplant HvG declines. Detection of GvH clones occurred in recipient marrow, and some had their first appearance in ileum or blood.

In regard to this clone: What it binds is unknown.

Germline-derived CDR1 and CDR2 are LGHNA and YNFKEQ. V shed 1 base and J shed 7 bases, with 13 bases lying between them. The CDR3 length is 15 residues. The table came from immunoSEQ multiplex PCR; TCRdb's copy has only in-frame clones and leaves some out. Among 98,000 or so clones listed, over 75% were seen once. The chain joins TRBV4-2 to TRBJ2-2; perhaps TRBD2 as D (5 bases). The source is a human donor who received an intestinal transplant. The sequencing here drew on unstimulated CD4+ T cells sorted from spleen or lymph node cells, taken before intestinal transplant. The CDR3 sequence is CASSQGLVGVGELFF. The CDR3 coding sequence is TGTGCCAGCAGCCAAGGGCTCGTCGGGGTCGGGGAGCTGTTTTTT.